The 25 T cell receptor beta chains listed next were all sequenced from one sample in a study of blood T cells in healthy people across ages. The use of a sample-barcoded 5' primer and a J-beta primer mix characterized a second PCR of about 6 to 12 cycles. MiXCR, applied by TCRdb to the 5' RACE reads, yields one record per CDR3 protein. The repertoire has about 940,000 distinct CDR3 sequences, approximately 49% of them found once; the top ten carry about an eighth. Sequences were obtained from blood. Receptor source: a man aged 30 to 45 in good health.

This clonotype has more than one count but fewer than ten. The chain recombines TRBV30 with TRBJ2-4; TRBD1 is a possible D gene (5 bases). The J call may be incorrect, as the DNA end agrees better with TRBJ2-7. The CDR3 covers 14 residues. Per the germline V gene, CDR1 is GTSNPN and CDR2 is SVGIG (reference sequence). CDR3 in DNA: TGTGCCTGGAGTTTTGAAGGGGTCTATCACGAGCAGTACTTC. This gives the protein CAWSFEGVYHEQYF.

The chain's CDR3 is CASSSGTSGYNEQYF. The DNA of the CDR3 is TGTGCCAGCAGTTCGGGGACTAGCGGGTACAATGAGCAGTACTTC. The chain uses TRBV27 and TRBJ2-1, with 12 bases identical to TRBD2. Judging by the DNA end, TRBJ2-7 fits better; the J call may be wrong. This CDR3 is built from 15 residues. The germline V gene has CDR1 MNHEY and CDR2 SMNVEV (reference sequence).

This clonotype was found a few times. This rearrangement joins TRBV29-1 to TRBJ1-1; D remains ambiguous. The V gene lost 7 bases and the J gene lost 10 bases, with 19 bases spanning the gap. Looked up from germline, CDR1 is SQVTM and CDR2 is ANQGSEA. CDR3 length: 12 amino acids. The DNA for the CDR3 is TGCAGCGCCGGCAGGCAGTACCAAGGAGCTTTCTTT. This gives the protein CSAGRQYQGAFF.

The chain is built from TRBV27 and TRBJ2-7; D is possibly TRBD2 (5 bases). The CDR3 loop spans 15 amino acids. V was shortened by 6 bases and J by 4 bases, with 19 bases between the two germline ends. CDR1 MNHEY and CDR2 SMNVEV come from the germline V gene (reference sequence). The CDR3 region has the DNA TGTGCCAGCAGCCGGCGGCCCGGACTGGGTTACGAGCAGTACTTC. This codes for CASSRRPGLGYEQYF.

The genes are TRBV7-3 and TRBJ2-3; tentative D call: TRBD1 (6 bases). This CDR3 contains 16 residues. The germline V and J ends were trimmed by 0 bases and 3 bases, with 13 bases remaining between them. Per germline, CDR1 SGHTA and CDR2 FQGTGA. CDR3 DNA: TGTGCCAGCAGCTTAACGGGGTTACAGGGTACAGATACGCAGTATTTT. It codes for CASSLTGLQGTDTQYF.

This rearrangement joins TRBV20-1 to TRBJ1-2; a possible D gene is TRBD1 (6 bases). This CDR3 has 12 residues. V lost 7 bases and J lost 8, with 17 bases in between. CDR1 is DFQATT, CDR2 SNEGSKA, per germline (reference sequence). In nucleotides, the CDR3 is TGCAGTGTTCCCGGGGGGGCTGGCGGCTACACCTTC. This translates into CSVPGGAGGYTF.

This clonotype was observed a few times. A single base separates this from a much larger clone, so it may be a read error. This chain joins TRBV14 and TRBJ2-1; TRBD1 is a possible D gene (6 bases). Germline V gives CDR1 SGHDN, CDR2 FVKESK. This CDR3 comprises 12 residues. The V end was cut by 5 bases, the J end by 7 bases, with 9 bases between. CDR3 protein: CASSATGNEQFF. DNA for the CDR3: TGTGCCAGCAGCGCGACAGGAAATGAGCAGTTCTTC.

This sequence joins TRBV7-9 and TRBJ2-1, with D perhaps matching TRBD1 (6 bases). The DNA end lines up better with TRBJ2-7; the J call may be wrong. This CDR3 contains 16 residues. Germline CDR1 reads SEHNR; CDR2 reads FQNEAQ (reference sequence). This chain's CDR3 is CASSVKGVSSYNEQYF. DNA of the CDR3: TGTGCCAGCAGCGTGAAGGGGGTGAGCTCCTACAATGAGCAGTACTTC.

This clonotype was found a few times. The chain carries TRBV6-2 or TRBV6-3 and TRBJ2-1, with D perhaps assigned TRBD1 or TRBD2 (5 bases each). Trimming pared 5 bases from V and 0 bases from J, leaving 17 bases between. Germline CDR1 and CDR2: MNHEY and SVGEGT. The length of the CDR3 is 17 residues. The chain's CDR3 is CASSRRDGWSSYNEQFF. The CDR3 coding sequence is TGTGCCAGCAGTCGTCGGGACGGATGGAGCTCCTACAATGAGCAGTTCTTC.

The rearrangement joins TRBV15 to TRBJ2-1; 12 positions match TRBD2. The trim removed 3 bases at V and 0 bases at J, leaving 3 bases unmatched. The CDR3 extends over 17 amino acids. Germline assignment: CDR1 LNHNV and CDR2 YYDKDF (reference sequence). The CDR3 sequence: CATSSELAGGSYNEQFF. The CDR3 DNA reads as TGTGCCACCAGCAGCGAACTAGCGGGGGGCTCCTACAATGAGCAGTTCTTC.

This clonotype was found a few times. V and J are TRBV28 and TRBJ1-1; unclear D gene. Germline V gives CDR1 MDHEN, CDR2 SYDVKM. V lost 6 bases to trimming and J lost 3 bases, with 8 bases between them. CDR3 length equals 12 residues. The CDR3 here is CASRLGDTEAFF. CDR3 sequence (DNA): TGTGCCAGCAGGTTGGGAGACACTGAAGCTTTCTTT.

This clonotype has just a few counts. The chain couples TRBV12-3 or TRBV12-4 to TRBJ1-4, with TRBD1 as a possible D gene (5 bases). The CDR3 sequence is 11 residues long. Trimming took 10 bases from V and 6 from J, leaving 9 bases between them. CDR3 protein: CATGAYEKLFF. The CDR3 DNA reads as TGTGCCACCGGGGCATATGAAAAACTGTTTTTT.

Turning to this clonotype: Being one base from a much bigger clone, this may be a read error. The J gene is TRBJ2-6, the V gene TRBV28, with D maybe TRBD2 (5 bases). The V gene's germline CDR1 is MDHEN and CDR2 SYDVKM. The CDR3 runs to 14 residues. The CDR3 nucleotides are TGTGCCAGCAGTGAGGGTGCTGGGACCAACGTCCTGACTTTC. Amino acids: CASSEGAGTNVLTF.

The CDR3 nucleotides are TGTGCCAGCACCTTGGGGCTCGATAAGGCAGATACGCAGTATTTT. Translation gives CASTLGLDKADTQYF. V usage is TRBV4-2 and J usage is TRBJ2-3, with D possibly TRBD1 on 5 matching bases. V was cut by 7 bases and J by 4 bases, with 18 bases left in between. This CDR3 spans 15 amino acids. Germline values: CDR1 LGHNA, CDR2 YNFKEQ.

The V call is TRBV20-1, the J call TRBJ2-1; no clear D. The CDR3 spans 12 residues. Trimming took 0 bases from V and 7 from J, leaving 7 bases between them. Germline V gives CDR1 DFQATT, CDR2 SNEGSKA (reference sequence). CDR3 nucleotides: TGCAGTGCTAGAGATTACCGGAATGAGCAGTTCTTC. It is translated as CSARDYRNEQFF.

The gene calls are TRBV7-8 and TRBJ2-3; no reliable D call. V lost 4 bases to trimming and J lost 6 bases, with 11 bases between them. The CDR3 length is 13 residues. Per germline, CDR1 SGHVS and CDR2 FQNEAQ. CDR3 protein: CASSSWQADTQYF. The CDR3 DNA follows: TGTGCCAGCAGCTCGTGGCAGGCGGATACGCAGTATTTT.

The rearrangement uses TRBV27 and TRBJ2-1; 9 nucleotides agree with TRBD1. This CDR3 is 15 amino acids long. Germline-derived CDR1 and CDR2 are MNHEY and SMNVEV (reference sequence). J was trimmed by 4 bases and V by 7 bases; bases with no gene match: 8. This CDR3 reads CASTMLGQGYNEQFF. In DNA form, the CDR3 reads TGTGCCAGCACCATGCTGGGACAGGGTTACAATGAGCAGTTCTTC.

The chain couples TRBV29-1 to TRBJ2-3, with D possibly TRBD2 on 5 matching bases. V was trimmed by 7 bases and J by 7 bases, leaving 21 bases between them. This CDR3 is 14 amino acids long. CDR1 and CDR2 from the germline V gene are SQVTM and ANQGSEA. The CDR3 DNA follows: TGCAGCGCCTCCCCCGGACTGCTGTCCCATACGCAGTATTTT. Translated: CSASPGLLSHTQYF.

The chain links TRBV28 to TRBJ2-1, with D perhaps assigned TRBD1 or TRBD2 (6 bases each). Trimming took 6 bases from V and 8 from J, leaving 17 bases between them. The CDR3 is 14 amino acids. Looked up from germline, CDR1 is MDHEN and CDR2 is SYDVKM. This CDR3 is CASRSIHGGDEQFF. The CDR3 coding sequence is TGTGCCAGCAGGTCGATCCACGGGGGCGATGAGCAGTTCTTC.

On this clonotype itself: One end of the junction does not line up with germline, which may come from a read error. This rearrangement joins TRBV4-3 to TRBJ2-7, with D perhaps TRBD1 (6 bases). The CDR3 runs to 15 residues. Germline CDR1 is LGHNA and CDR2 is YSLEER. CDR3 sequence reads: CTSSHGQGSSYEQYF. CDR3 DNA sequence: TGCACCAGCAGCCATGGTCAGGGGAGCTCCTACGAGCAGTACTTC.

This clonotype was found many times. The chain uses TRBV29-1 and TRBJ1-2, with 7 bases lining up with TRBD1. V was pared by 6 bases and J by 2 bases, with 3 bases of the junction left unmatched. Per the germline V gene, CDR1 is SQVTM and CDR2 is ANQGSEA. The CDR3 contains 12 residues. The CDR3 loop reads CSVSTGNYGYTF. The CDR3 region has the DNA TGCAGCGTGTCGACAGGGAACTATGGCTACACCTTC.

The V gene is TRBV20-1, the J gene TRBJ2-3; the D is unclear. CDR1 and CDR2 from the germline V gene are DFQATT and SNEGSKA (reference sequence). The CDR3 length is 11 residues. Trimming pared 5 bases from V and 6 bases from J, leaving 9 bases between. This chain's CDR3 is CSAGIRDTQYF. In DNA form, the CDR3 reads TGCAGTGCTGGGATCCGGGATACGCAGTATTTT.

The chain couples TRBV11-1 to TRBJ2-7; D perhaps matches TRBD2 (6 bases). CDR3 length: 17 residues. V was shortened by 5 bases and J by 1 base, with 21 bases between the two germline ends. Germline V CDR1 and CDR2: SGHAT, FQDESV (reference sequence). The CDR3 region is CASSPERPSELSYEQYF. Written as DNA, the CDR3 is TGTGCCAGCAGCCCTGAGAGGCCTAGCGAACTTTCCTACGAGCAGTACTTC.

This clonotype was observed many times. J is TRBJ1-2 and V is TRBV7-2; weak D call: TRBD1 (5 bases). Trimming took 2 bases from V and 7 from J, leaving 8 bases between them. CDR3 length: 12 residues. Germline-derived CDR1 and CDR2 are SGHTA and FQGNSA. The CDR3 region is CASSLPGSGYTF. In nucleotides, the CDR3 is TGTGCCAGCAGCTTACCAGGGTCTGGCTACACCTTC. Combining the CDR3 with reference TRBV7-2 and TRBJ1-2 gives the whole variable domain GAGVSQSPSNKVTEKGKDVELRCDPISGHTALYWYRQSLGQGLEFLIYFQGNSAPDKSGLPSDRFSAERTGGSVSTLTIQRTQQEDSAVYLCASSLPGSGYTFGSGTRLTVV.

This clonotype was found once. The chain joins TRBV7-2 to TRBJ2-3; 7 nucleotides align to TRBD1. This CDR3 has 11 amino acids. V lost 11 bases and J lost 14; bases outside the gene matches: 13. Per germline, CDR1 SGHTA and CDR2 FQGNSA. DNA for the CDR3: TGTGCCTTGAAGGAAGGGGGCGCCTCGTATTTT. It is translated as CALKEGGASYF.